This T cell receptor (beta chain) was found in a study of T cells in Graves' hyperthyroidism and ophthalmopathy. Regions amplified from RNA transcripts were the TCR beta CDR3 regions. When the TCR CDR3 underwent first-round RT-PCR, the HTBI primer set was used. TCRdb recomputed calls from the multiplex PCR reads with MiXCR, one row per CDR3 protein. Among hundreds of thousands of distinct CDR3 sequences listed, over 11% were seen once. This CDR3 region has 13 residues. The J segment lost 3 bases and the V segment lost 8 bases, leaving 6 bases of the junction unmatched. Per germline, CDR1 SNHLY and CDR2 FYNNEI. This clonotype has just a few counts.

This chain links TRBV2 with TRBJ2-7, with 8 nucleotides matching TRBD2. The sample taken for sequencing was blood. This TCR derives from a woman under 40 with Graves' hyperthyroidism. The CDR3 DNA reads as TGTGCCAGCCGGACTAGCCGAAACTACGAGCAGTACTTC. Protein sequence: CASRTSRNYEQYF. Combining the CDR3 with reference TRBV2 and TRBJ2-7 gives the whole variable domain EPEVTQTPSHQVTQMGQEVILRCVPISNHLYFYWYRQILGQKVEFLVSFYNNEISEKSEIFDDQFSVERPDGSNFTLKIRSTKLEDSAMYFCASRTSRNYEQYFGPGTRLTVT.